These 17 T cell receptor beta chains came from one sample sequenced in a study of blood T cell repertoires in COVID-19. Clones were sequenced by immunoSEQ multiplex PCR, and TCRdb holds only the in-frame ones, with some missing. The sample shows about 72,000 clones, 70% to 90% of them seen only once. The sequenced sample was peripheral blood. These receptor sequences come from a man in his sixties or seventies with active or convalescent COVID-19.

The chain recombines TRBV28 with TRBJ2-7; 8 nucleotides line up with TRBD2. The V segment lost 3 bases and the J segment 4 bases; nucleotides outside the gene matches: 8. Looked up from germline, CDR1 is MDHEN and CDR2 is SYDVKM. The CDR3 is 15 amino acids. In DNA, the CDR3 is TGTGCCAGCAGTTTTCCCGGGACTAGGGCGTACGAGCAGTACTTC. Protein product: CASSFPGTRAYEQYF.

J is TRBJ1-5 and V is TRBV6-5; TRBD1 matches at 8 bases. The junction had 7 bases not matched to a gene; V was cut back by 5 bases and J by 7 bases. Germline V gene data show CDR1 as MNHEY and CDR2 as SVGAGI. The CDR3 length is 14 residues. The CDR3 loop reads CASSPRGRGQPQHF. In DNA, the CDR3 is TGTGCCAGCAGTCCCAGGGGGCGCGGGCAGCCCCAGCATTTT.

This clone was recorded only once. V is TRBV11-2 and J is TRBJ2-1; 9 bases line up with TRBD2. Germline V lookup: CDR1 SGHAT, CDR2 FQNNGV. The ends lost 5 bases at V and 7 bases at J; junction bases unmatched: 9. The CDR3 is 15 residues long. CDR3 loop: CASSTYWREGNEQFF. As DNA, the CDR3 is TGTGCCAGCAGCACCTACTGGCGGGAGGGAAATGAGCAGTTCTTC.

V usage is TRBV5-6 and J usage is TRBJ2-7; 9 bases match TRBD1. V trimming: 4 bases; J trimming: 3 bases; junction bases outside the gene matches: 8. Germline loops: CDR1 SGHDT, CDR2 YYEEEE. CDR3 length equals 15 residues. CDR3 in amino acids: CASSPGQGLGYEQYF. In DNA, the CDR3 is TGTGCCAGCAGCCCCGGACAGGGGCTGGGCTACGAGCAGTACTTC. Supplemented by reference TRBV5-6 and TRBJ2-7, the full variable domain reads DAGVTQSPTHLIKTRGQQVTLRCSPKSGHDTVSWYQQALGQGPQFIFQYYEEEERQRGNFPDRFSGHQFPNYSSELNVNALLLGDSALYLCASSPGQGLGYEQYFGPGTRLTVT.

This chain connects TRBV2 to TRBJ1-3, with D perhaps matching TRBD1 (6 bases). Germline loops: CDR1 SNHLY, CDR2 FYNNEI. The CDR3 consists of 15 residues. V was trimmed by 4 bases and J by 1 base, leaving 11 bases between them. CDR3: CASSGNRVSGNTIYF. CDR3 nucleotide sequence: TGTGCCAGCAGTGGCAACAGGGTATCTGGAAACACCATATATTTT.

The chain links TRBV9 to TRBJ2-2; perhaps TRBD2 as D (5 bases). V lost 0 bases and J lost 4, with 10 bases in between. Germline CDR1 SGDLS, CDR2 YYNGEE. This CDR3 has 15 amino acids. This CDR3 is CASSVAPGSTGELFF. DNA for the CDR3: TGTGCCAGCAGCGTAGCCCCGGGGTCCACCGGGGAGCTGTTTTTT.

V gene TRBV9 combines with J gene TRBJ2-3, with D perhaps TRBD2 (8 bases). The CDR3 runs 16 residues. Trimming left V 0 bases short and J 7 bases short, with 18 bases between. Per germline, CDR1 SGDLS and CDR2 YYNGEE. The CDR3 nucleotides read TGTGCCAGCAGCGTAGCACCGGGAGGGGGCATGCATACGCAGTATTTT. Encoded protein: CASSVAPGGGMHTQYF. Variable domain in full (rest from reference TRBV9 and TRBJ2-3): DSGVTQTPKHLITATGQRVTLRCSPRSGDLSVYWYQQSLDQGLQFLIQYYNGEERAKGNILERFSAQQFPDLHSELNLSSLELGDSALYFCASSVAPGGGMHTQYFGPGTRLTVL.

This CDR3 reads CAISSRGEQYF. The CDR3 nucleotides read TGTGCCATCTCATCCCGGGGGGAGCAGTACTTC. The chain combines TRBV28 with TRBJ2-7; D possibly corresponds to TRBD2 (6 bases). The germline gives CDR1 MDHEN, CDR2 SYDVKM. The CDR3 runs 11 residues. With 10 bases removed from V and 7 bases from J, the gap between germline ends came to 14 bases.

This rearrangement joins TRBV5-4 to TRBJ2-6, with 9 bases lining up with TRBD1. The length of the CDR3 is 17 residues. Germline V gene data show CDR1 as SGHNT and CDR2 as YYREEE (reference sequence). With 2 bases clipped from V and 1 base from J, the junction kept 4 bases outside the gene matches. The DNA of the CDR3 is TGTGCCAGCAGCTTCGACAGGGGGATGTCTGGGGCCAACGTCCTGACTTTC. Protein product: CASSFDRGMSGANVLTF. Complete variable domain (other parts from reference TRBV5-4 and TRBJ2-6): ETGVTQSPTHLIKTRGQQVTLRCSSQSGHNTVSWYQQALGQGPQFIFQYYREEENGRGNFPPRFSGLQFPNYSSELNVNALELDDSALYLCASSFDRGMSGANVLTFGAGSRLTVL.

V usage is TRBV4-2 and J usage is TRBJ1-5; 8 nucleotides agree with TRBD1. Germline CDR1 and CDR2: LGHNA and YNFKEQ. There are 16 residues in the CDR3. V lost 0 bases and J lost 4; bases outside the gene matches: 5. CDR3 sequence: CASSQDNRGGNQPQHF. CDR3 DNA sequence: TGTGCCAGCAGCCAAGATAACAGGGGGGGGAATCAGCCCCAGCATTTT.

The chain employs TRBV29-1 and TRBJ2-3; 10 bases are shared with TRBD1. The CDR3 sequence is 17 residues long. Germline V gene data show CDR1 as SQVTM and CDR2 as ANQGSEA. V lost 3 bases to trimming and J lost 3 bases; unmatched junction nucleotides: 12. The CDR3 coding sequence is TGCAGCGTTGAGAGGGACAGGGGAATCCACTCGACAGATACGCAGTATTTT. Translated, it gives CSVERDRGIHSTDTQYF.

The chain links TRBV5-5 to TRBJ2-1, with 9 bases aligning to TRBD2. J was trimmed by 9 bases and V by 0 bases; bases with no gene match: 1. The CDR3 is made up of 13 amino acids. The V gene's germline CDR1 is SGHKS and CDR2 YYEKEE (reference sequence). The CDR3 reads CASSLERGAEQFF. CDR3 in DNA: TGTGCCAGCAGCTTGGAGCGGGGGGCTGAGCAGTTCTTC. Looking up the rest from reference TRBV5-5 and TRBJ2-1 gives the full variable domain: DAGVTQSPTHLIKTRGQQVTLRCSPISGHKSVSWYQQVLGQGPQFIFQYYEKEERGRGNFPDRFSARQFPNYSSELNVNALLLGDSALYLCASSLERGAEQFFGPGTRLTVL.

This clone turned up a few times. This chain joins TRBV6-5 and TRBJ1-2, with a tentative D call TRBD1 (6 bases). Germline assignment: CDR1 MNHEY and CDR2 SVGAGI. CDR3 size: 15 residues. The ends were cut back, 5 bases at V and 8 bases at J, with 21 bases in the middle. In DNA form, the CDR3 reads TGTGCCAGCAGTCCAGAGACGGGAAAGGGGGACGGCTACACCTTC. It specifies CASSPETGKGDGYTF.

This chain links TRBV9 with TRBJ2-7, with 8 bases that match TRBD1. J was trimmed by 5 bases and V by 3 bases; bases with no gene match: 13. CDR3 length: 16 residues. Per the germline V gene, CDR1 is SGDLS and CDR2 is YYNGEE. The CDR3 is CASSAYDRGFVNEQYF. CDR3 DNA: TGTGCCAGCAGCGCCTACGACAGGGGATTTGTCAACGAGCAGTACTTC.

The rearrangement uses TRBV20-1 and TRBJ1-2, with D maybe TRBD1 (6 bases). Trimming stripped 5 bases from V and 12 bases from J, with 16 bases between. The CDR3 is 11 residues long. Germline CDR1 is DFQATT and CDR2 is SNEGSKA (reference sequence). This chain's CDR3 is CSARDTRANTF. In nucleotides, the CDR3 is TGCAGTGCTCGGGACACCCGAGCAAACACCTTC.

The chain combines TRBV28 with TRBJ1-2; D is possibly TRBD1 (6 bases). Trimming removed 8 bases at V and 0 bases at J, with 16 bases between. The CDR3 has 15 residues. The germline gives CDR1 MDHEN, CDR2 SYDVKM. The CDR3 DNA sequence: TGTGCCAGCGCGGGGGCCACACAAGCTAACTATGGCTACACCTTC. This sequence encodes CASAGATQANYGYTF.

V usage is TRBV18 and J usage is TRBJ1-1, with no clear D. CDR1 is KGHSH, CDR2 LQKENI, per germline. Between the trimmed V and J ends, which lost 6 bases and 1 base, there was a span of 9 bases. This CDR3 region has 13 residues. The CDR3 here is CASSRRQNTEAFF. The CDR3 DNA reads as TGTGCCAGCTCCCGCCGACAGAACACTGAAGCTTTCTTT.